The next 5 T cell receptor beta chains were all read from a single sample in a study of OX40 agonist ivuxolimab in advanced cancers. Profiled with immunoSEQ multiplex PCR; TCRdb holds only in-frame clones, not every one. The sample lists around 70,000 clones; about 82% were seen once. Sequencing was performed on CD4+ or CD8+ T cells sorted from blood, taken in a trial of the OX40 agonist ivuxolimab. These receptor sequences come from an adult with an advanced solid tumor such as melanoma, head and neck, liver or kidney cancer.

The CDR3 DNA is TGTGCCTGGTCATGGACGGATGAGCAGTTCTTC. Translation: CAWSWTDEQFF. J is TRBJ2-1 and V is TRBV30; no reliable D call. The V end was cut by 5 bases, the J end by 8 bases, with 10 bases between. Per germline, CDR1 GTSNPN and CDR2 SVGIG (reference sequence). CDR3 size: 11 residues.

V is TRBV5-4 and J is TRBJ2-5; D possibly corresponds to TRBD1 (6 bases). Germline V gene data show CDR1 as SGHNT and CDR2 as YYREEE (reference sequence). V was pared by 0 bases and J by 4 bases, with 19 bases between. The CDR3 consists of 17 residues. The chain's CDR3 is CASSLDPNRAERETQYF. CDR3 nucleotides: TGTGCCAGCAGCTTGGACCCCAACAGGGCTGAGAGAGAGACCCAGTACTTC.

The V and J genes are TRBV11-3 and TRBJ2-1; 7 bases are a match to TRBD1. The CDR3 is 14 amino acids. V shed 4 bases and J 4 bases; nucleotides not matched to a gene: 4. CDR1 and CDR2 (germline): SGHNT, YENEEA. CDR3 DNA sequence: TGTGCCAGCAGCTCCCAGGGGGAATACAATGAGCAGTTCTTC. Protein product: CASSSQGEYNEQFF.

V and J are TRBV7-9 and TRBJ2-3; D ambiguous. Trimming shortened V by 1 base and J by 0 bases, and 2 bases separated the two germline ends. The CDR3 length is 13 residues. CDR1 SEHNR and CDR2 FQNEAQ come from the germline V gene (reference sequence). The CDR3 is CASSLESTDTQYF. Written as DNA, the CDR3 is TGTGCCAGCAGCTTAGAAAGCACAGATACGCAGTATTTT.

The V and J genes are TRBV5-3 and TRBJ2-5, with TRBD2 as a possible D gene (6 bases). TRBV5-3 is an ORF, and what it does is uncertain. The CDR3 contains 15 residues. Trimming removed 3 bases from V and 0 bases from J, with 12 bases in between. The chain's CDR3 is CARSYTLAYQETQYF. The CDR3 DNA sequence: TGTGCCAGAAGCTACACCCTAGCGTACCAAGAGACCCAGTACTTC.